Each of the 9 T cell receptor beta chains below was sequenced from the same sample in a study of cytomegalovirus exposure and HLA in healthy donors. PCR was performed using 60 Vbeta and 13 Jbeta primers. The table came from immunoSEQ multiplex PCR; TCRdb's copy has only in-frame clones and leaves some out. The sample lists about 110,000 clones, 75% to 85% occurring once. The sequencing sample was made of PBMCs. All receptors derive from a man aged 25 to 40 in good health and CMV-seronegative.

The chain employs TRBV4-1 and TRBJ2-7, with 8 bases fitting TRBD1. The germline V gene has CDR1 MGHRA and CDR2 YSYEKL. The CDR3 is made up of 16 amino acids. V shed 3 bases, J shed 4 bases, and the junction held 11 bases outside the gene matches. The CDR3 nucleotides are TGCGCCAGCAGCCACCAGGGAGACAGGGGCCCATACGAGCAGTACTTC. Protein: CASSHQGDRGPYEQYF.

Only a few counts were recorded for this clone. The chain employs TRBV4-1 and TRBJ2-2; TRBD2 matches at 7 bases. The CDR3 is 16 amino acids. Germline CDR1 MGHRA, CDR2 YSYEKL. With V trimmed by 6 bases and J by 5 bases, 12 bases remained unmatched. The CDR3 DNA reads as TGCGCCAGCAGGGTGGGAGGGCGTGGTAGGACCGGGGAGCTGTTTTTT. Its translation: CASRVGGRGRTGELFF.

The sample holds a few counts of this clone. Different DNA sequences within this sample yield the same CDR3. The chain uses TRBV27 and TRBJ2-7; 9 positions match TRBD1. The V segment lost 3 bases and the J segment 0 bases; nucleotides outside the gene matches: 3. The CDR3 contains 15 residues. Per germline, CDR1 MNHEY and CDR2 SMNVEV (reference sequence). As DNA, the CDR3 is TGTGCCAGCAGTTTTTTGGGACAGGGCTCCTACGAGCAGTACTTC. It encodes CASSFLGQGSYEQYF.

The V gene is TRBV10-3, the J gene TRBJ2-2, with D maybe TRBD2 (6 bases). The CDR3 loop spans 16 amino acids. The ends were cut back, 0 bases at V and 5 bases at J, with 13 bases in the middle. Germline loops: CDR1 ENHRY, CDR2 SYGVKD. This CDR3 is CAISESRSGGTGELFF. The DNA for the CDR3 is TGTGCCATCAGTGAGTCGAGGAGTGGGGGGACCGGGGAGCTGTTTTTT.

The rearrangement links TRBV7-2 to TRBJ1-2, with D possibly TRBD1 on 6 matching bases. CDR1 and CDR2 (germline): SGHTA, FQGNSA. The CDR3 has 13 amino acids. With 1 base removed from V and 7 bases from J, the gap between germline ends came to 10 bases. CDR3 in amino acids: CASSLGQGTGYTF. As DNA, the CDR3 is TGTGCCAGCAGCTTAGGTCAGGGGACTGGCTACACCTTC.

The chain employs TRBV27 and TRBJ1-5; D gene unclear. Trimming removed 3 bases from V and 9 bases from J, with 9 bases in between. Germline lookup yields CDR1 MNHEY and CDR2 SMNVEV (reference sequence). The CDR3 is 12 amino acids. CDR3 sequence (DNA): TGTGCCAGCAGTTTCCGTCCCCCGCCCCAGCATTTT. Protein product: CASSFRPPPQHF.

The chain employs TRBV6-5 and TRBJ1-1; D remains ambiguous. Per the germline V gene, CDR1 is MNHEY and CDR2 is SVGAGI. The CDR3 runs to 13 residues. V lost 2 bases and J 3 bases, leaving 7 bases between the germline ends. The CDR3 sequence is CASSYGLDTEAFF. The CDR3 coding sequence is TGTGCCAGCAGTTACGGCCTGGACACTGAAGCTTTCTTT.

The chain combines TRBV4-1 with TRBJ1-5, with D perhaps matching TRBD1 (6 bases). Looked up from germline, CDR1 is MGHRA and CDR2 is YSYEKL. The CDR3 spans 16 residues. Trimming stripped 1 base from V and 6 bases from J, with 16 bases between. The CDR3 loop is CASSQGSEGGGQPQHF. The CDR3, as DNA: TGCGCCAGCAGCCAAGGGTCGGAGGGGGGGGGTCAGCCCCAGCATTTT.

The chain combines TRBV11-2 with TRBJ1-1; 7 bases line up with TRBD1. Germline CDR1 SGHAT, CDR2 FQNNGV. CDR3 length: 16 residues. Trimming removed 2 bases from V and 5 bases from J; junction bases left unmatched: 11. CDR3: CASSLNPDREGTEAFF. The DNA of the CDR3 is TGTGCCAGCAGCTTAAACCCTGACAGGGAAGGAACTGAAGCTTTCTTT.